These 19 T cell receptor beta chains were sequenced from one sample in a study of T cells of healthy individuals. TCRdb analysed the 5' RACE reads with MiXCR anew, one entry per CDR3 protein. This table has more than 85,000 distinct CDR3 sequences, approximately 15% appearing once. The receptor set was obtained from a human donor in good health.

This clonotype came up a few times. The V and J genes are TRBV6-5 and TRBJ1-3; D gene unclear. The CDR3 consists of 15 residues. Germline CDR1 is MNHEY and CDR2 is SVGAGI. The V and J ends lost 6 bases and 4 bases respectively, with 16 bases between them. CDR3 DNA sequence: TGTGCCAGCAGCGCCGAGGGTTTAGGCGGAAACACCATATATTTT. Amino acids: CASSAEGLGGNTIYF.

This clonotype was found once. The chain is built from TRBV7-8 and TRBJ2-5, with 11 bases matching TRBD1. In germline, CDR1 is SGHVS, CDR2 FQNEAQ. This CDR3 has 14 residues. V shed 5 bases and J 4 bases; nucleotides not matched to a gene: 3. The CDR3 is CASSPDRGLETQYF. Here the CDR3 DNA reads TGTGCCAGCAGCCCGGACAGGGGGCTAGAGACCCAGTACTTC. Filled out from reference TRBV7-8 and TRBJ2-5, the complete variable domain reads GAGVSQSPRYKVAKRGQDVALRCDPISGHVSLFWYQQALGQGPEFLTYFQNEAQLDKSGLPSDRFFAERPEGSVSTLKIQRTQQEDSAVYLCASSPDRGLETQYFGPGTRLLVL.

This clonotype was seen a few times. The genes are TRBV6-5 and TRBJ2-2, with D possibly being TRBD1 (8 bases). This CDR3 comprises 14 residues. Germline CDR1 MNHEY, CDR2 SVGAGI. The V gene lost 7 bases and the J gene lost 3 bases, with 12 bases spanning the gap. In nucleotides, the CDR3 is TGTGCCAGCAACAGGGGGGGGGACACCGGGGAGCTGTTTTTT. Protein sequence: CASNRGGDTGELFF.

This clonotype was recorded a few times. This chain uses TRBV11-2 with TRBJ2-1; no firm D call. Germline CDR1 and CDR2: SGHAT and FQNNGV. CDR3 length equals 15 residues. Trimming removed 3 bases from V and 0 bases from J, with 9 bases in between. In DNA form, the CDR3 reads TGTGCCAGCAGCTTCCCAGCATTCTCCTACAATGAGCAGTTCTTC. As protein: CASSFPAFSYNEQFF.

The chain uses TRBV7-9 and TRBJ1-6; no firm D call. Germline V gives CDR1 SEHNR, CDR2 FQNEAQ (reference sequence). This CDR3 is built from 14 residues. Trimming removed 1 base from V and 2 bases from J, with 3 bases in between. The CDR3 protein is CASSLDPYNSPLHF. The DNA of the CDR3 is TGTGCCAGCAGCTTAGATCCCTATAATTCACCCCTCCACTTT. The complete variable domain, with remaining parts taken from reference TRBV7-9 and TRBJ1-6, reads DTGVSQNPRHKITKRGQNVTFRCDPISEHNRLYWYRQTLGQGPEFLTYFQNEAQLEKSRLLSDRFSAERPKGSFSTLEIQRTEQGDSAMYLCASSLDPYNSPLHFGNGTRLTVT.

This clonotype was seen repeatedly, ten times or more. This rearrangement joins TRBV9 to TRBJ2-3, with a weak D call TRBD2 (6 bases). This CDR3 is 15 amino acids long. Germline V lookup: CDR1 SGDLS, CDR2 YYNGEE. Trimming took off 0 bases at V and 2 bases at J, with 10 bases between the two ends. CDR3 DNA: TGTGCCAGCAGCGTAGTTCCGGGAGCCACAGATACGCAGTATTTT. Translated, it gives CASSVVPGATDTQYF. Drawing the rest from reference TRBV9 and TRBJ2-3, the complete variable domain is DSGVTQTPKHLITATGQRVTLRCSPRSGDLSVYWYQQSLDQGLQFLIQYYNGEERAKGNILERFSAQQFPDLHSELNLSSLELGDSALYFCASSVVPGATDTQYFGPGTRLTVL.

This clonotype was recorded at least ten times. V is TRBV3-1 and J is TRBJ2-1; maybe TRBD1 (5 bases). This CDR3 is built from 15 residues. V shed 0 bases and J shed 3 bases, with 9 bases lying between them. Germline-derived CDR1 and CDR2 are LGHDT and YNNKEL (reference sequence). CDR3 nucleotide sequence: TGTGCCAGCAGCCAAGATACAGGAAGCTACAATGAGCAGTTCTTC. Encoded protein: CASSQDTGSYNEQFF.

This clonotype was observed many times. The V and J genes are TRBV29-1 and TRBJ1-5, with D tentatively TRBD1 (5 bases). Trimming cost V 8 bases and J 5 bases, with 16 bases left between them. CDR1 and CDR2 (germline): SQVTM, ANQGSEA. The CDR3 loop spans 13 amino acids. The CDR3: CSFRRGEDQPQHF. As DNA, the CDR3 is TGCAGCTTTCGGCGGGGGGAGGATCAGCCCCAGCATTTT.

There are a few counts of this clonotype. The J gene is TRBJ2-7, the V gene TRBV20-1, with no clear D. CDR3 length: 12 residues. Germline V CDR1 and CDR2: DFQATT, SNEGSKA (reference sequence). Trimming removed 3 bases at V and 3 bases at J, with 9 bases between. CDR3 residues: CSASGPVYEQYF. The CDR3, as DNA: TGCAGTGCTAGCGGTCCGGTCTACGAGCAGTACTTC.

This clonotype was observed a few times. This chain's CDR3 is CASRIRGDNQPQHF. The DNA of the CDR3 is TGTGCCAGCAGAATAAGAGGGGACAATCAGCCCCAGCATTTT. This chain uses TRBV6-1 with TRBJ1-5, with TRBD1 as a possible D gene (5 bases). CDR3 length: 14 amino acids. Trimming pared 6 bases from V and 3 bases from J, leaving 12 bases between. Germline V gene sequence: CDR1 MNHNS, CDR2 SASEGT.

This clonotype came up a few times. The V and J genes are TRBV7-6 and TRBJ2-1, with TRBD1 matching 7 bases. The J segment lost 6 bases and the V segment lost 1 base, leaving 9 bases of the junction unmatched. Germline V gene lookup returns CDR1 SGHVS and CDR2 FNYEAQ. There are 16 residues in the CDR3. CDR3 sequence: CASSLETGQIVNEQFF. In DNA form, the CDR3 reads TGTGCCAGCAGCTTAGAGACGGGACAGATCGTCAATGAGCAGTTCTTC.

The V and J genes are TRBV6-6 and TRBJ2-7, with D maybe TRBD1 (5 bases). The CDR3 is 13 residues long. Trimming shortened V by 6 bases and J by 3 bases, and 12 bases separated the two germline ends. Germline CDR1 is MNHNY and CDR2 is SVGAGI (reference sequence). In nucleotides, the CDR3 is TGTGCCAGCAGCATCCGGCAGGGCTACGAGCAGTACTTC. The encoded protein is CASSIRQGYEQYF.

The chain combines TRBV10-3 with TRBJ1-3, with 7 nucleotides matching TRBD1. This CDR3 spans 13 amino acids. Germline loops: CDR1 ENHRY, CDR2 SYGVKD. The trim removed 7 bases at V and 4 bases at J, leaving 4 bases unmatched. In DNA form, the CDR3 reads TGTGCCATCATGGGACAGACCGGAAACACCATATATTTT. Protein: CAIMGQTGNTIYF.

This clonotype showed up many times. The chain has TRBV6-5 and TRBJ1-3; D unresolved. V gave up 4 bases and J gave up 4 bases, with 11 bases separating them. The germline gives CDR1 MNHEY, CDR2 SVGAGI. The CDR3 runs to 14 residues. The CDR3 loop is CASSSQLQGNTIYF. As DNA, the CDR3 is TGTGCCAGCAGTTCCCAGCTACAGGGAAACACCATATATTTT.

A few counts support this clonotype. CDR3 in amino acids: CASGPTGTDNYGYTF. The CDR3 DNA follows: TGTGCCAGCGGGCCCACAGGGACTGATAACTATGGCTACACCTTC. The rearrangement uses TRBV5-5 and TRBJ1-2, with D maybe TRBD1 (6 bases). The germline gives CDR1 SGHKS, CDR2 YYEKEE (reference sequence). CDR3 size: 15 residues. The V end was cut by 7 bases, the J end by 1 base, with 17 bases between.

This clonotype was seen at least ten times. The chain is built from TRBV6-5 and TRBJ1-3; D unclear. The germline CDR1 and CDR2 sequences are MNHEY and SVGAGI. V shed 4 bases and J shed 0 bases, with 10 bases lying between them. This CDR3 comprises 15 residues. This chain's CDR3 is CASSSTVHSGNTIYF. The CDR3 DNA sequence: TGTGCCAGCAGTTCAACCGTACACTCTGGAAACACCATATATTTT.

This clonotype has more than one count but fewer than ten. The chain couples TRBV7-9 to TRBJ2-3, with 9 positions matching TRBD2. The CDR3 runs to 18 residues. The V gene end was trimmed by 4 bases and the J gene end by 1 base; junction bases not matched to a gene: 12. Germline-derived CDR1 and CDR2 are SEHNR and FQNEAQ (reference sequence). The chain's CDR3 is CASSSAPGVAGGTDTQYF. DNA of the CDR3: TGTGCCAGCAGCTCAGCCCCCGGGGTAGCGGGGGGCACAGATACGCAGTATTTT.

The rearrangement links TRBV7-2 to TRBJ2-2; tentatively, D is TRBD2 (5 bases). CDR3 size: 16 residues. Trimming shortened V by 1 base and J by 3 bases, and 12 bases separated the two germline ends. CDR1 and CDR2 from the germline V gene are SGHTA and FQGNSA. The CDR3 DNA sequence: TGTGCCAGCAGCTTAGAGCCGGGAATCTACACCGGGGAGCTGTTTTTT. Protein: CASSLEPGIYTGELFF.

This clonotype was recorded a few times. The chain employs TRBV6-2 or TRBV6-3 and TRBJ2-2; possibly TRBD2 for D (6 bases). Trimming took off 7 bases at V and 14 bases at J, with 26 bases between the two ends. The germline gives CDR1 MNHEY, CDR2 SVGEGT. The CDR3 has 15 residues. The CDR3 is CASTIASGVSAGLFF. The CDR3 nucleotides read TGTGCCAGCACCATAGCTTCAGGAGTCTCGGCGGGACTGTTTTTT.